The next 24 T cell receptor beta chains were all read from a single sample in a study of OX40 agonist ivuxolimab in advanced cancers. Libraries were constructed by the immunoSEQ multiplex PCR assay. TCRdb re-hosts the immuneACCESS table, in-frame sequences only. Its copies lack some clones; in the studies checked, an unresolved V gene accounts for under half of them, and the cause for the rest is not known. The sample contains more than 40,000 clones, approximately 90% of them found a single time. Over 9% of the sample belongs to the ten largest clones. Sequenced here: CD4+ or CD8+ T cells sorted from blood, sampled in a trial of the OX40 agonist ivuxolimab. The receptors come from an adult with an advanced solid tumor such as melanoma, head and neck, liver or kidney cancer.

The DNA for the CDR3 is TGTGCCAGCAGCTTAGATCCGACCCCCACTCGGTACTTC. The encoded protein is CASSLDPTPTRYF. The V gene is TRBV7-9, the J gene TRBJ2-5; no definite D call. The V and J ends lost 1 base and 13 bases respectively, with 16 bases between them. The CDR3 is 13 amino acids. Germline values: CDR1 SEHNR, CDR2 FQNEAQ (reference sequence).

The chain joins TRBV29-1 to TRBJ1-1; no clear D. This CDR3 has 12 amino acids. The V end was cut by 5 bases, the J end by 0 bases, with 7 bases between. From germline, CDR1 is SQVTM and CDR2 ANQGSEA. The CDR3 DNA follows: TGCAGCGTTAAACGTCTGAACACTGAAGCTTTCTTT. Amino acids: CSVKRLNTEAFF.

This clone came up once. The chain is built from TRBV4-3 and TRBJ2-7, with 10 positions matching TRBD1. Germline V gene lookup returns CDR1 LGHNA and CDR2 YSLEER. V trimming: 3 bases; J trimming: 3 bases; junction bases outside the gene matches: 5. This CDR3 is 15 amino acids long. In DNA, the CDR3 is TGCGCCAGCAGCCACGTGACAGGGGGCAGCTACGAGCAGTACTTC. This translates into CASSHVTGGSYEQYF.

This chain uses TRBV27 with TRBJ2-3; the match to TRBD2 covers 7 bases. The length of the CDR3 is 16 residues. From germline, CDR1 is MNHEY and CDR2 SMNVEV (reference sequence). V shed 2 bases, J shed 0 bases, and the junction held 5 bases outside the gene matches. CDR3 region: CASSLVASGSTDTQYF. The CDR3 DNA reads TGTGCCAGCAGTTTAGTTGCTAGCGGAAGCACAGATACGCAGTATTTT.

V is TRBV2 and J is TRBJ2-5; 9 bases are a match to TRBD1. Germline V CDR1 and CDR2: SNHLY, FYNNEI. This CDR3 has 16 amino acids. The J segment lost 5 bases and the V segment lost 8 bases, leaving 15 bases of the junction unmatched. The chain's CDR3 is CASRGRTGEREETQYF. DNA for the CDR3: TGTGCCAGCCGGGGGAGGACAGGGGAGAGGGAGGAGACCCAGTACTTC. The entire variable domain, with the rest obtained from reference TRBV2 and TRBJ2-5, is as follows: EPEVTQTPSHQVTQMGQEVILRCVPISNHLYFYWYRQILGQKVEFLVSFYNNEISEKSEIFDDQFSVERPDGSNFTLKIRSTKLEDSAMYFCASRGRTGEREETQYFGPGTRLLVL.

This chain joins TRBV7-9 and TRBJ2-5; 8 bases align to TRBD2. V shed 1 base and J 3 bases; nucleotides not matched to a gene: 1. The CDR3 is 14 amino acids. CDR1 is SEHNR, CDR2 FQNEAQ, per germline (reference sequence). Written as DNA, the CDR3 is TGTGCCAGCAGCTTAGAAGCGGGGGAAGAGACCCAGTACTTC. Its translation: CASSLEAGEETQYF.

The chain uses TRBV5-1 and TRBJ2-1; 7 nucleotides agree with TRBD1. Trimming at V came to 2 bases and at J to 5 bases, leaving 4 bases not matched to a gene. The V gene's germline CDR1 is SGHRS and CDR2 YFSETQ. The CDR3 runs 14 residues. CDR3: CASSLTTGNNEQFF. As DNA, the CDR3 is TGCGCCAGCAGCTTAACGACAGGGAACAATGAGCAGTTCTTC.

The gene calls are TRBV4-1 and TRBJ1-5; D not resolved. Germline assignment: CDR1 MGHRA and CDR2 YSYEKL. V dropped 4 bases and J dropped 6 bases, with 10 bases sitting between them. This CDR3 comprises 13 residues. The CDR3 sequence is CASSLREGQPQHF. Here the CDR3 DNA reads TGCGCCAGCAGCCTGCGAGAGGGTCAGCCCCAGCATTTT.

The chain joins TRBV11-2 to TRBJ2-7, with TRBD1 matching 9 bases. J was trimmed by 6 bases and V by 7 bases; bases with no gene match: 1. Germline V gene sequence: CDR1 SGHAT, CDR2 FQNNGV. The CDR3 is 11 amino acids. This chain's CDR3 is CASTTGGEQYF. DNA for the CDR3: TGTGCCAGCACGACAGGGGGCGAGCAGTACTTC.

The rearrangement joins TRBV7-9 to TRBJ1-4; 7 bases match TRBD1. The CDR3 consists of 15 residues. The V gene end was trimmed by 1 base and the J gene end by 6 bases; junction bases not matched to a gene: 5. Looked up from germline, CDR1 is SEHNR and CDR2 is FQNEAQ (reference sequence). The CDR3 region is CASSLEGTAYEKLFF. CDR3 sequence (DNA): TGTGCCAGCAGCTTAGAGGGGACAGCGTATGAAAAACTGTTTTTT.

This clone was observed many times. This chain links TRBV27 with TRBJ2-1; 8 bases are shared with TRBD2. Germline-derived CDR1 and CDR2 are MNHEY and SMNVEV (reference sequence). V trimming: 0 bases; J trimming: 8 bases; junction bases outside the gene matches: 3. This CDR3 has 14 amino acids. The CDR3 DNA reads TGTGCCAGCAGTTTATCAGCGGGGGTGGATGAGCAGTTCTTC. Translating it yields CASSLSAGVDEQFF.

The V and J genes are TRBV7-9 and TRBJ1-4, with unresolved D. Trimming stripped 8 bases from V and 8 bases from J, with 15 bases between. CDR1 is SEHNR and CDR2 is FQNEAQ in the germline V gene (reference sequence). The CDR3 runs to 13 residues. The CDR3: CASVATIGEKLFF. CDR3 bases: TGTGCCAGCGTGGCCACTATTGGCGAAAAACTGTTTTTT. Variable domain in full (rest from reference TRBV7-9 and TRBJ1-4): DTGVSQNPRHKITKRGQNVTFRCDPISEHNRLYWYRQTLGQGPEFLTYFQNEAQLEKSRLLSDRFSAERPKGSFSTLEIQRTEQGDSAMYLCASVATIGEKLFFGSGTQLSVL.

The chain is built from TRBV13 and TRBJ2-5; TRBD2 aligns across 8 bases. The V and J ends lost 5 bases and 8 bases, in that order; junction bases with no gene match: 16. CDR1 and CDR2 from the germline V gene are PRHDT and FYEKMQ (reference sequence). CDR3 size: 16 residues. The CDR3 region is CASSTRRGGDGITQYF. In DNA form, the CDR3 reads TGTGCCAGCAGCACCCGACGGGGGGGAGATGGTATTACCCAGTACTTC.

The chain has TRBV7-6 and TRBJ2-1, with 8 bases matching TRBD1. Germline V lookup: CDR1 SGHVS, CDR2 FNYEAQ. Trimming removed 1 base from V and 3 bases from J; junction bases left unmatched: 2. This CDR3 comprises 15 residues. The DNA of the CDR3 is TGTGCCAGCAGCTTAGGACAGGGGATCTACAATGAGCAGTTCTTC. This gives the protein CASSLGQGIYNEQFF.

The chain combines TRBV27 with TRBJ1-1; 9 bases are shared with TRBD1. There are 15 residues in the CDR3. With 4 bases clipped from V and 5 bases from J, the junction kept 8 bases outside the gene matches. CDR1 and CDR2 from the germline V gene are MNHEY and SMNVEV (reference sequence). The CDR3 bases are TGTGCCAGCAGTTCGACAGGGGGAAAGGGAACTGAAGCTTTCTTT. Translation: CASSSTGGKGTEAFF.

The chain is built from TRBV7-2 and TRBJ2-7; D is undetermined. Per the germline V gene, CDR1 is SGHTA and CDR2 is FQGNSA. Between the trimmed V and J ends, which lost 4 bases and 7 bases, there was a span of 20 bases. This CDR3 has 15 residues. Written as DNA, the CDR3 is TGTGCCAGCAGCTCCACGTCCGAGAAATATATAGAGCAGTACTTC. It translates to CASSSTSEKYIEQYF.

CDR3 sequence reads: CASSLGEREGTDTQYF. The CDR3, as DNA: TGTGCCAGCAGCCTAGGGGAGCGGGAGGGGACAGATACGCAGTATTTT. The chain couples TRBV9 to TRBJ2-3; 10 nucleotides agree with TRBD2. The V gene end was trimmed by 4 bases and the J gene end by 3 bases; junction bases not matched to a gene: 8. The CDR3 totals 16 residues. CDR1 is SGDLS and CDR2 is YYNGEE in the germline V gene. The full variable domain, completed using reference TRBV9 and TRBJ2-3, is DSGVTQTPKHLITATGQRVTLRCSPRSGDLSVYWYQQSLDQGLQFLIQYYNGEERAKGNILERFSAQQFPDLHSELNLSSLELGDSALYFCASSLGEREGTDTQYFGPGTRLTVL.

The rearrangement uses TRBV12-5 and TRBJ2-2; no clear D gene. The V gene lost 6 bases and the J gene lost 2 bases, with 16 bases spanning the gap. Per the germline V gene, CDR1 is LGHNT and CDR2 is FRNRAP. This CDR3 region has 16 residues. CDR3 nucleotide sequence: TGTGCTAGTGGGCTTAAGTACGAGAGAAACACCGGGGAGCTGTTTTTT. Translation gives CASGLKYERNTGELFF.

This rearrangement joins TRBV4-3 to TRBJ2-3; no clear D gene. The CDR3 length is 16 residues. Germline CDR1 is LGHNA and CDR2 is YSLEER. V lost 0 bases and J lost 0, with 10 bases in between. The CDR3 region has the DNA TGCGCCAGCAGCCAAGATTGGCTAGGGAGCACAGATACGCAGTATTTT. Protein: CASSQDWLGSTDTQYF.

The V and J genes are TRBV10-1 and TRBJ1-2; no definite D call. V lost 7 bases and J 7 bases, leaving 19 bases between the germline ends. CDR1 and CDR2 from the germline V gene are WNHNN and SYGVQD (reference sequence). This CDR3 has 14 residues. This CDR3 is CASKNYRKQGGYTF. The CDR3 region has the DNA TGCGCCAGCAAAAACTATCGAAAACAAGGTGGCTACACCTTC.

The gene calls are TRBV30 and TRBJ2-7, with D perhaps being TRBD1 or TRBD2 (5 bases each). This CDR3 has 14 residues. Per germline, CDR1 GTSNPN and CDR2 SVGIG (reference sequence). V dropped 3 bases and J dropped 3 bases, with 15 bases sitting between them. The CDR3 region has the DNA TGTGCCTGGAGAGGGACCGCGTCCAACTACGAGCAGTACTTC. Protein sequence: CAWRGTASNYEQYF.

The chain employs TRBV10-3 and TRBJ1-3; TRBD1 is a possible D gene (6 bases). The CDR3 has 17 amino acids. Trimming pared 11 bases from V and 0 bases from J, leaving 23 bases between. The germline V gene has CDR1 ENHRY and CDR2 SYGVKD. The CDR3: CAATPVGGEGSGNTIYF. CDR3 in DNA: TGTGCCGCAACCCCGGTGGGGGGCGAGGGCTCTGGAAACACCATATATTTT.

This clone showed up just once. CDR3 amino acids: CASTIPPRTDQPQHF. CDR3 DNA: TGTGCCAGTACCATACCCCCGCGGACTGATCAGCCCCAGCATTTT. This chain links TRBV19 with TRBJ1-5, with D unresolved. Trimming cost V 7 bases and J 5 bases, with 18 bases left between them. Looked up from germline, CDR1 is LNHDA and CDR2 is SQIVND (reference sequence). The CDR3 loop spans 15 amino acids.

The chain employs TRBV2 and TRBJ2-1, with 7 bases matching TRBD2. Germline loops: CDR1 SNHLY, CDR2 FYNNEI. With V trimmed by 4 bases and J by 4 bases, 4 bases remained unmatched. The CDR3 spans 14 residues. The CDR3 DNA sequence: TGTGCCAGCAGTGGGGAGGGAGCTTACAATGAGCAGTTCTTC. Protein sequence: CASSGEGAYNEQFF.